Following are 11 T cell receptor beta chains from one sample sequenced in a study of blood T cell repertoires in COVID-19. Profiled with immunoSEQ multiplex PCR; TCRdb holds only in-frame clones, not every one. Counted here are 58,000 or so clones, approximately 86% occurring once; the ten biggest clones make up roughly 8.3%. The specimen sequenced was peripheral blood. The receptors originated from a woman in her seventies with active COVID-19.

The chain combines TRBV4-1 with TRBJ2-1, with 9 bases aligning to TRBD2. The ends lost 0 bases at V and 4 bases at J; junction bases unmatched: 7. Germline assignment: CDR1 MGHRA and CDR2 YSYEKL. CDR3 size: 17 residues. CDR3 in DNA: TGCGCCAGCAGCCAAGAGGAGGGGCTAGCGGGATACAATGAGCAGTTCTTC. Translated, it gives CASSQEEGLAGYNEQFF.

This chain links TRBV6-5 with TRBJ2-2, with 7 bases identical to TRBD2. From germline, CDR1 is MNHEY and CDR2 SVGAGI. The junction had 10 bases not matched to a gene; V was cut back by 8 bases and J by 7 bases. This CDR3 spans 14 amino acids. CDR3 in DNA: TGTGCCAGCTGGAGCGGCGGGAGCGGCGGGGAGCTGTTTTTT. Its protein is CASWSGGSGGELFF.

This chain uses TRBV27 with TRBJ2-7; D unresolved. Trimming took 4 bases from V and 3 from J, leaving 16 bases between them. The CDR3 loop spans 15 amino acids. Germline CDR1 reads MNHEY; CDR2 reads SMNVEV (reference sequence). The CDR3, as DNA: TGTGCCAGCAGTTCCTCTCCGAACAGAGACTACGAGCAGTACTTC. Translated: CASSSSPNRDYEQYF.

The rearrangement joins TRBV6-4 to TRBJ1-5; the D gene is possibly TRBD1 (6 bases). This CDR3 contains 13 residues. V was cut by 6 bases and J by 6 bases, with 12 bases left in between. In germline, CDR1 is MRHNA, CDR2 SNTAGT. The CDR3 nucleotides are TGTGCCAGCAGCCCGGACAGACTTCAGCCCCAGCATTTT. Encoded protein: CASSPDRLQPQHF.

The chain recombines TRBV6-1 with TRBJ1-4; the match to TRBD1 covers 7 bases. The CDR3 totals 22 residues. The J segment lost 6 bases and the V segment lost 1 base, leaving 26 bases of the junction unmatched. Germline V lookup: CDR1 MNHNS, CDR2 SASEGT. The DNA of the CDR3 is TGTGCCAGCAGTGAAGTAGGGGGCTGGCTGAGGGACACGGCTTTTAGGGATGAAAAACTGTTTTTT. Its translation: CASSEVGGWLRDTAFRDEKLFF.

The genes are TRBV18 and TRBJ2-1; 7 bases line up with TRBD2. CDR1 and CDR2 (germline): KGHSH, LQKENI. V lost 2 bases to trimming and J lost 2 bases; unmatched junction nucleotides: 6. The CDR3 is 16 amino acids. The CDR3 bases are TGTGCCAGCTCACCAGGGGCTAGCGGAGCCTACAATGAGCAGTTCTTC. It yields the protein CASSPGASGAYNEQFF.

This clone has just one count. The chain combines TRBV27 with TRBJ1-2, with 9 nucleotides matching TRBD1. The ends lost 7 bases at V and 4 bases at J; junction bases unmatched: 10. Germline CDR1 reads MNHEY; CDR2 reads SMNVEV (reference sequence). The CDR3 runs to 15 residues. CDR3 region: CASTAQGQGPYGYTF. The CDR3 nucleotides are TGTGCCAGCACCGCCCAGGGACAGGGTCCCTATGGCTACACCTTC.

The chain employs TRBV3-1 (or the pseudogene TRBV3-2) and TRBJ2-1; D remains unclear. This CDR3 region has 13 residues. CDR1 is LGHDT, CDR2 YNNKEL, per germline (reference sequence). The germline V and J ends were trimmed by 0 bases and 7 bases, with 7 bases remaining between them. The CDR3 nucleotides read TGTGCCAGCAGCCAAGATACCAGGAATGAGCAGTTCTTC. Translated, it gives CASSQDTRNEQFF.

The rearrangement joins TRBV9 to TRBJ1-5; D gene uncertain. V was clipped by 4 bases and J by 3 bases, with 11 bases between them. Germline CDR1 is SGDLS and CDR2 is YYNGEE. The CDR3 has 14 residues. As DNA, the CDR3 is TGTGCCAGCAGCCCCGGGATAAACAATCAGCCCCAGCATTTT. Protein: CASSPGINNQPQHF.

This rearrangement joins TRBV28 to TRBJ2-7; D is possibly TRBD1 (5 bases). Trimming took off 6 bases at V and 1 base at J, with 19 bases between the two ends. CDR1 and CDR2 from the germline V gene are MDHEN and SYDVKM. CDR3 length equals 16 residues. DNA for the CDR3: TGTGCCAGCAGCCCAGGAACGGCCAGGGCGTCCTACGAGCAGTACTTC. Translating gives CASSPGTARASYEQYF.

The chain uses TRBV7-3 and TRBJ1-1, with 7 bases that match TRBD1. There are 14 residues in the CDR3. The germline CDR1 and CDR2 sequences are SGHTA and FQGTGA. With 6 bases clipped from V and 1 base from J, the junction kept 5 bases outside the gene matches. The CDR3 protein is CASSTQGGNTEAFF. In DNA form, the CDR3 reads TGTGCCAGCAGTACCCAGGGGGGGAACACTGAAGCTTTCTTT.